The sequence of this T cell receptor beta chain was determined in a study of blood T cell repertoires in COVID-19. Background on the study: Nucleic acid was either cDNA or gDNA, and it came from T cells, B-cell-depleted T cells, or PBMCs.

Losses at the gene ends were 2 bases for V and 5 bases for J; bases not matched to a gene: 15. The germline V gene encodes CDR1 LNHDA and CDR2 SQIVND (reference sequence). The CDR3 runs 19 residues. Followed longitudinally, the Seattle patients had been enrolled during active infection. Per the authors' pipeline: Counts of nucleated cells, estimated from reference gene primer amplification, were obtained. Profiled with immunoSEQ multiplex PCR; TCRdb holds only in-frame clones, not every one. V and J calls and clone size are given by that table; D and trimming were obtained from the DNA. The sample comprises about 80,000 clones, 65% to 90% of which are singletons, and roughly 9.3% rests with the top ten.

This chain connects TRBV19 to TRBJ1-5, with 10 bases aligning to TRBD1. The sequenced sample consisted of peripheral blood. This receptor was obtained from a man aged 50-60 years with COVID-19, enrolled during active disease. The CDR3 reads CASSIHRATAGQGYQPQHF. CDR3 DNA: TGTGCCAGTAGTATACACCGAGCTACCGCGGGACAGGGGTATCAGCCCCAGCATTTT. Using reference TRBV19 and TRBJ1-5 for the parts outside the CDR3, the full variable domain is DGGITQSPKYLFRKEGQNVTLSCEQNLNHDAMYWYRQDPGQGLRLIYYSQIVNDFQKGDIAEGYSVSREKKESFPLTVTSAQKNPTAFYLCASSIHRATAGQGYQPQHFGDGTRLSIL.